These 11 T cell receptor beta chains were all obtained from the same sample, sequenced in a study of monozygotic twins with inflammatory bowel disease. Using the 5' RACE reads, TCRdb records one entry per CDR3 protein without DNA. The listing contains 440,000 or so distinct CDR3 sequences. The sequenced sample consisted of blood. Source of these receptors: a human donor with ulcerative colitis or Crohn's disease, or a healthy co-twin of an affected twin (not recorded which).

The CDR3: CASSSRHNFHLFGYTF. This chain connects TRBV6-2 or TRBV6-3 to TRBJ1-2. Germline assignment: CDR1 MNHEY and CDR2 SVGEGT. This CDR3 spans 16 amino acids.

The CDR3 loop is CASSLQGAKNIQYF. The rearrangement links TRBV12-3 or TRBV12-4 to TRBJ2-4; TCRdb's D gene call, TRBD1, goes unchecked for lack of DNA. CDR3 length equals 14 residues.

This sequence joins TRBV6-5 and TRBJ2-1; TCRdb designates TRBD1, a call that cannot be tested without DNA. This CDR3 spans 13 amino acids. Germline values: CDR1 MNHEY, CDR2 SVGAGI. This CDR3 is CASSPTGGRFSFF.

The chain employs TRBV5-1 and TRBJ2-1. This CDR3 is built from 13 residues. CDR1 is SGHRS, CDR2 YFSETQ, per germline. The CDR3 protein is CASSSRTYNEQFF.

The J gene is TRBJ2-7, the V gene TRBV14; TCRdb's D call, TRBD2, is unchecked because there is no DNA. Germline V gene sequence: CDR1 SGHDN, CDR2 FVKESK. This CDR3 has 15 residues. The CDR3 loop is CASSQATLPPYEQYF.

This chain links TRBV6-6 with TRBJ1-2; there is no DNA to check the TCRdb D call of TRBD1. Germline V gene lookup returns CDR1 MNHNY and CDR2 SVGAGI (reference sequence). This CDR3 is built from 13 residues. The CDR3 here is CASSYSWGQGYTF.

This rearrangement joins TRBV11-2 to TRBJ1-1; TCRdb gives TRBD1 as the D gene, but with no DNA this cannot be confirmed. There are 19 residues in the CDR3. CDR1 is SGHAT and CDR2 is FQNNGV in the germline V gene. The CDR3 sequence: CASTGRTGGFLKENTEAFF.

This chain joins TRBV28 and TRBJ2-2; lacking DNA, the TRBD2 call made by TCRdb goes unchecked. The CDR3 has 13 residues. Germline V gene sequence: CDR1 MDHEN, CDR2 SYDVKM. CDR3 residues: CASGEGGTGELFF.

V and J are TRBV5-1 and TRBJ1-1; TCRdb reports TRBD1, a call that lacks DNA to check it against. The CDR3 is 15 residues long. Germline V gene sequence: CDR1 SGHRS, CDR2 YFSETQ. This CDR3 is CASSPTQGSHTEAFF.

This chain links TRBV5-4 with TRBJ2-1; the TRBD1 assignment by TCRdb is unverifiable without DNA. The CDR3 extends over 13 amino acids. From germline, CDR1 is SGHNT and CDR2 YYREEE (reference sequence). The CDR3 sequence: CASSLGLQGEQFF.

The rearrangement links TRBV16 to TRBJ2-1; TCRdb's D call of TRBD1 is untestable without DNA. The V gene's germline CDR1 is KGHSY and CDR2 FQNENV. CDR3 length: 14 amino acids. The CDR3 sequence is CASSQWKGGDEQFF. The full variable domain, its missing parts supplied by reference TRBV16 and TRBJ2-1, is GEEVAQTPKHLVRGEGQKAKLYCAPIKGHSYVFWYQQVLKNEFKFLISFQNENVFDETGMPKERFSAKCLPNSPCSLEIQATKLEDSAVYFCASSQWKGGDEQFFGPGTRLTVL.